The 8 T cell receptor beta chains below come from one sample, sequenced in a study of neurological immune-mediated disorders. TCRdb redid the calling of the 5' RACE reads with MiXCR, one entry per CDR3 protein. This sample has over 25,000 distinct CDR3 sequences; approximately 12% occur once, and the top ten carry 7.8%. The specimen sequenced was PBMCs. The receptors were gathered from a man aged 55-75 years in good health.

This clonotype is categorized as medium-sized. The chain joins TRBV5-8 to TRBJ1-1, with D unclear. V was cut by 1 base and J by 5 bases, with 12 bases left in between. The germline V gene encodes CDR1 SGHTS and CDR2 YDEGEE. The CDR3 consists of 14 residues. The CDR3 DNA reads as TGTGCCAGCAGCTTGTACGCAGGAGGTACTGAAGCTTTCTTT. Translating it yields CASSLYAGGTEAFF.

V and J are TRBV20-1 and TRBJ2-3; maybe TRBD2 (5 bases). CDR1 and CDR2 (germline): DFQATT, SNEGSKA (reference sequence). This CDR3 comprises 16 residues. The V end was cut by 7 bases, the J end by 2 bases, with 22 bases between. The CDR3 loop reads CSVHSGSGIITDTQYF. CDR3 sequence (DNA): TGCAGTGTCCACTCCGGGTCGGGAATCATCACAGATACGCAGTATTTT.

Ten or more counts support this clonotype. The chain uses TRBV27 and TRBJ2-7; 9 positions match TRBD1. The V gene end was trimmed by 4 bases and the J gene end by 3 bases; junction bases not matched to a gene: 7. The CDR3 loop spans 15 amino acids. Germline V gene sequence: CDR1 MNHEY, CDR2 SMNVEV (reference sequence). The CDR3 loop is CASSWSGTGLYEQYF. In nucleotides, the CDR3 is TGTGCCAGCAGTTGGTCCGGGACAGGGCTCTACGAGCAGTACTTC.

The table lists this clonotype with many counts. The CDR3 bases are TGTGCCAGCAGCACCCGCCGGGTGGATTCTAGCACAGATACGCAGTATTTT. Amino acids: CASSTRRVDSSTDTQYF. The chain is built from TRBV12-3 or TRBV12-4 and TRBJ2-3; D gene uncertain. The V and J ends lost 6 bases and 0 bases respectively, with 19 bases between them. This CDR3 contains 17 residues.

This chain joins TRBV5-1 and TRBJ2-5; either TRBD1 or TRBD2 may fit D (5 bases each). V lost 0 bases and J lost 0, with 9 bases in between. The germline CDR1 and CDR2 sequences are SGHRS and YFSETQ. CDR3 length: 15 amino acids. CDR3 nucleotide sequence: TGCGCCAGCAGCTTGGGGGGGATGTACCAAGAGACCCAGTACTTC. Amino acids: CASSLGGMYQETQYF.

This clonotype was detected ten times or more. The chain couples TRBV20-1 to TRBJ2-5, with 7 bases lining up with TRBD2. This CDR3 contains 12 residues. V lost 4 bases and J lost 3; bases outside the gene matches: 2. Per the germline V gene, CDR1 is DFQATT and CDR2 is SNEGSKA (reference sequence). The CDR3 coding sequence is TGCAGTGCTATTGGACTAGAAGAGACCCAGTACTTC. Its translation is CSAIGLEETQYF.

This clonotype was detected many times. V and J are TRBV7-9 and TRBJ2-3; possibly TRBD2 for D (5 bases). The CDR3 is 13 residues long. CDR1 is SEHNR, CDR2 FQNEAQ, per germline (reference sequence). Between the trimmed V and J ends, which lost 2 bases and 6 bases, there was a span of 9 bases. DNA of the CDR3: TGTGCCAGCAGCTTACGCGGGTCCGATACGCAGTATTTT. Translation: CASSLRGSDTQYF. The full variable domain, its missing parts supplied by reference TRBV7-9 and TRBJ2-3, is DTGVSQNPRHKITKRGQNVTFRCDPISEHNRLYWYRQTLGQGPEFLTYFQNEAQLEKSRLLSDRFSAERPKGSFSTLEIQRTEQGDSAMYLCASSLRGSDTQYFGPGTRLTVL.

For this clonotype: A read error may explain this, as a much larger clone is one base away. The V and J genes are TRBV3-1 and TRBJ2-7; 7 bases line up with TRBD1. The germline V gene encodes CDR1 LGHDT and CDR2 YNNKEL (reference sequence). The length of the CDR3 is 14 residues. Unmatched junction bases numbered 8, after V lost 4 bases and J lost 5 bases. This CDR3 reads CASSPGQKFHEQYF. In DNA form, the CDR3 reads TGTGCCAGCAGCCCGGGACAGAAATTCCACGAGCAGTACTTC.